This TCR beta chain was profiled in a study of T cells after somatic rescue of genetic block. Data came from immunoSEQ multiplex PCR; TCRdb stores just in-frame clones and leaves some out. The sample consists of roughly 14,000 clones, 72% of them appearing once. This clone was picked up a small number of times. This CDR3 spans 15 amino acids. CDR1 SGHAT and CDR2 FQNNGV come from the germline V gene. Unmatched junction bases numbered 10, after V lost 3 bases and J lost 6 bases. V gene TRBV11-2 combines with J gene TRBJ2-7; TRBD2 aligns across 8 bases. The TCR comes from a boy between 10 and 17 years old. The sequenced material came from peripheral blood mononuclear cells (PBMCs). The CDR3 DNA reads TGTGCCAGCAGCTTTACTAGCGGAGTATCAGGCGAGCAGTACTTC. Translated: CASSFTSGVSGEQYF.